This TCR beta chain was recovered during a study of CD8+ T cells in alopecia areata. Sequencing relied on a cDNA template that was reverse transcribed from extracted RNA. Produced via immunoSEQ multiplex PCR; TCRdb's table is partial and in-frame only. The profile shows 140,000 or so clones, around 51% of them singletons. There are 13 residues in the CDR3. V lost 7 bases, J lost 4 bases, and 6 bases stayed unmatched. Germline V gene data show CDR1 as SQVTM and CDR2 as ANQGSEA. The sample was CD4+ T cells sorted from blood, taken at week 0. This clonotype was sampled from a human donor with alopecia areata. This chain joins TRBV29-1 and TRBJ1-2; 10 positions match TRBD1. CDR3 bases: TGCAGCGCCCTACGGGACAGGGGCTATGGCTACACCTTC. Protein product: CSALRDRGYGYTF.